What follows are 15 T cell receptor beta chains derived from one specimen sequenced in a study of T cell repertoires in cytomegalovirus infection. Each CDR3 protein gets one entry after TCRdb re-called the reads with MiXCR. In the table there are 150,000 to 200,000 distinct CDR3 sequences, approximately 9.6% of which are singletons. Sequenced material: PBMCs. These receptor sequences come from a human donor in good health (CMV status not recorded). Some clones in this sample may be carry-over from other donors' samples.

In this sample, this clonotype turned up many times. J is TRBJ1-6 and V is TRBV7-8, with 9 bases lining up with TRBD1. The V segment lost 4 bases and the J segment 12 bases; nucleotides outside the gene matches: 13. The CDR3 loop spans 16 amino acids. Per germline, CDR1 SGHVS and CDR2 FQNEAQ. Here the CDR3 reads CASSSRGRTGAEPLHF. Written as DNA, the CDR3 is TGTGCCAGCAGCTCTAGGGGAAGGACAGGGGCCGAACCCCTCCACTTT.

The V gene is TRBV27, the J gene TRBJ1-2; 10 bases match TRBD1. The CDR3 covers 16 residues. V shed 5 bases, J shed 4 bases, and the junction held 10 bases outside the gene matches. Germline assignment: CDR1 MNHEY and CDR2 SMNVEV (reference sequence). The CDR3: CASSHGRDRGPYGYTF. The CDR3 coding sequence is TGTGCCAGCAGTCACGGCCGGGACAGGGGCCCCTATGGCTACACCTTC.

This clonotype has at least ten counts. This sequence joins TRBV7-8 and TRBJ2-1, with 10 bases fitting TRBD1. The CDR3 has 16 residues. The ends lost 8 bases at V and 7 bases at J; junction bases unmatched: 14. Germline values: CDR1 SGHVS, CDR2 FQNEAQ. This CDR3 is CASGLTGQGVGNEQFF. CDR3 nucleotide sequence: TGTGCCAGCGGTTTGACTGGACAGGGGGTAGGGAATGAGCAGTTCTTC. The full variable domain, completed using reference TRBV7-8 and TRBJ2-1, is GAGVSQSPRYKVAKRGQDVALRCDPISGHVSLFWYQQALGQGPEFLTYFQNEAQLDKSGLPSDRFFAERPEGSVSTLKIQRTQQEDSAVYLCASGLTGQGVGNEQFFGPGTRLTVL.

The chain is built from TRBV20-1 and TRBJ1-5, with D perhaps matching TRBD1 (5 bases). The CDR3 has 15 residues. V dropped 4 bases and J dropped 3 bases, with 16 bases sitting between them. The V gene's germline CDR1 is DFQATT and CDR2 SNEGSKA (reference sequence). The CDR3 sequence is CSAIEGRVNNQPQHF. The DNA for the CDR3 is TGCAGTGCTATAGAGGGCAGGGTAAACAATCAGCCCCAGCATTTT.

This rearrangement joins TRBV5-1 to TRBJ1-5; D ambiguous. This CDR3 has 14 amino acids. The germline V gene encodes CDR1 SGHRS and CDR2 YFSETQ. Trimming stripped 3 bases from V and 7 bases from J, with 14 bases between. The CDR3 bases are TGCGCCAGCAGCTCTGGCATAGAAGGGCAGCCCCAGCATTTT. It yields the protein CASSSGIEGQPQHF.

Here the CDR3 reads CASRNTLGREKLFF. CDR3 nucleotides: TGTGCCAGCAGAAACACCTTAGGTCGGGAAAAACTGTTTTTT. The J gene is TRBJ1-4, the V gene TRBV28, with unresolved D. V was pared by 6 bases and J by 8 bases, with 16 bases between. The CDR3 is 14 amino acids. Germline assignment: CDR1 MDHEN and CDR2 SYDVKM.

This chain links TRBV12-3 or TRBV12-4 with TRBJ1-5; 8 positions match TRBD1. The CDR3 runs to 14 residues. V lost 4 bases and J lost 3; bases outside the gene matches: 2. This CDR3 is CASSSGGINQPQHF. The CDR3 DNA reads TGTGCCAGCAGTTCAGGGGGCATCAATCAGCCCCAGCATTTT.

The chain has TRBV6-2 or TRBV6-3 and TRBJ2-7, with unresolved D. Per the germline V gene, CDR1 is MNHEY and CDR2 is SVGEGT. Trimming took off 6 bases at V and 3 bases at J, with 12 bases between the two ends. This CDR3 contains 13 residues. The CDR3 loop reads CASRSLLLYEQYF. The CDR3 region has the DNA TGTGCCAGCAGATCCCTTTTACTCTACGAGCAGTACTTC.

This clonotype was observed many times. J is TRBJ1-2 and V is TRBV7-2, with a possible D match to TRBD1 (5 bases). Between the trimmed V and J ends, which lost 6 bases and 5 bases, there was a span of 19 bases. Germline lookup yields CDR1 SGHTA and CDR2 FQGNSA. This CDR3 is built from 15 residues. The CDR3 is CASRPGGAENYGYTF. The CDR3 nucleotides are TGTGCCAGCAGGCCTGGGGGAGCCGAGAATTATGGCTACACCTTC.

This clonotype was observed many times. The V and J genes are TRBV6-6 and TRBJ1-6; D remains ambiguous. The CDR3 has 13 residues. Trimming stripped 6 bases from V and 7 bases from J, with 10 bases between. CDR1 and CDR2 (germline): MNHNY, SVGAGI (reference sequence). CDR3 nucleotide sequence: TGTGCCAGCAGCCGGGCCGAAAATTCACCCCTCCACTTT. The encoded protein is CASSRAENSPLHF.

This clonotype was recorded many times. This chain connects TRBV6-2 or TRBV6-3 to TRBJ1-1; D unresolved. Per the germline V gene, CDR1 is MNHEY and CDR2 is SVGEGT. Trimming pared 2 bases from V and 6 bases from J, leaving 13 bases between. The CDR3 contains 14 residues. CDR3 in amino acids: CASSYKYPGSEAFF. The CDR3 nucleotides read TGTGCCAGCAGTTACAAATATCCGGGGTCTGAAGCTTTCTTT.

The sample holds many counts of this clonotype. The chain has TRBV4-3 and TRBJ1-2; TRBD1 matches 9 bases. Germline trimming cut 0 bases from V and 3 bases from J; bases unmatched to any gene: 2. The CDR3 is 15 residues long. Germline lookup yields CDR1 LGHNA and CDR2 YSLEER. The CDR3 region is CASSQDWTGDYGYTF. CDR3 in DNA: TGCGCCAGCAGCCAAGACTGGACAGGGGACTATGGCTACACCTTC.

This clonotype was observed at least ten times. The CDR3 reads CASTPGRAKNIQYF. The CDR3 bases are TGTGCCAGCACCCCGGGACGAGCCAAAAACATTCAGTACTTC. The J gene is TRBJ2-4, the V gene TRBV11-2; either TRBD1 or TRBD2 may supply D (5 bases each). Deletions cut 7 bases from V and 0 bases from J, with 10 bases between. CDR3 length: 14 amino acids. Germline V CDR1 and CDR2: SGHAT, FQNNGV.

This clonotype was seen more than once but under ten times. The V gene is TRBV10-3, the J gene TRBJ1-1; D uncertain. Germline V gene lookup returns CDR1 ENHRY and CDR2 SYGVKD. The CDR3 has 13 residues. V was shortened by 9 bases and J by 7 bases, with 18 bases between the two germline ends. CDR3 residues: CAIFSRGRNEAFF. In DNA, the CDR3 is TGTGCCATTTTTAGTCGGGGAAGGAATGAAGCTTTCTTT.

This clonotype was recorded at least ten times. CDR3: CASRTESYEQYF. The CDR3 nucleotides are TGCGCCAGCAGGACAGAATCGTACGAGCAGTACTTC. The chain joins TRBV5-1 to TRBJ2-7; tentative D call: TRBD1 (5 bases). This CDR3 is built from 12 residues. V was cut by 5 bases and J by 4 bases, with 10 bases left in between. The germline CDR1 and CDR2 sequences are SGHRS and YFSETQ. The entire variable domain, with the rest obtained from reference TRBV5-1 and TRBJ2-7, is as follows: KAGVTQTPRYLIKTRGQQVTLSCSPISGHRSVSWYQQTPGQGLQFLFEYFSETQRNKGNFPGRFSGRQFSNSRSEMNVSTLELGDSALYLCASRTESYEQYFGPGTRLTVT.